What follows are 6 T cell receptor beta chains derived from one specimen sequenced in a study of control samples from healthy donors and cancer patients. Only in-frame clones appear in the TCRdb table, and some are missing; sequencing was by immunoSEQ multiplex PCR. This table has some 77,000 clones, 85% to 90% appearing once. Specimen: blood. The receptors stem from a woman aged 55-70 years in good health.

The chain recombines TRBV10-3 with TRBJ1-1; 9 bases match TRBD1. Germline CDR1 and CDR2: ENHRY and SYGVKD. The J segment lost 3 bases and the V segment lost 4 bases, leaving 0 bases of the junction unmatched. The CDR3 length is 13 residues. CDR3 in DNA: TGTGCCATCAGTGGACAGGGGGACACTGAAGCTTTCTTT. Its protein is CAISGQGDTEAFF.

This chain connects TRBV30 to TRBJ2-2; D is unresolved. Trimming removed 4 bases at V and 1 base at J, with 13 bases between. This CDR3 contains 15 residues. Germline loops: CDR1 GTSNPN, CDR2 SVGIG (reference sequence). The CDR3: CAWTSWDWNTGELFF. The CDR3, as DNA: TGTGCCTGGACCTCCTGGGATTGGAACACCGGGGAGCTGTTTTTT. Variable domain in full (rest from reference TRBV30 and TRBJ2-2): SQTIHQWPATLVQPVGSPLSLECTVEGTSNPNLYWYRQAAGRGLQLLFYSVGIGQISSEVPQNLSASRPQDRQFILSSKKLLLSDSGFYLCAWTSWDWNTGELFFGEGSRLTVL.

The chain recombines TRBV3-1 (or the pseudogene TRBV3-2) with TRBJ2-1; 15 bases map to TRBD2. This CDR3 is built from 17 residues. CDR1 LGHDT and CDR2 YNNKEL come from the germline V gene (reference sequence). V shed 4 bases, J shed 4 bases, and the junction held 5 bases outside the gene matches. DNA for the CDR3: TGTGCCAGCAGCCGCGGACTAGCGGGAGGGCCATACAATGAGCAGTTCTTC. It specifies CASSRGLAGGPYNEQFF.

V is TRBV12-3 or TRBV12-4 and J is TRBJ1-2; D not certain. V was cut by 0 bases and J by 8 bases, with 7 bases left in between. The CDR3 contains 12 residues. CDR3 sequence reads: CASSLAATGYTF. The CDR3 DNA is TGTGCCAGCAGTTTAGCGGCGACAGGCTACACCTTC.

CDR3 sequence: CASSSNRQANSPLHF. As DNA, the CDR3 is TGTGCCAGCAGCTCCAACAGACAGGCAAATTCACCCCTCCACTTT. The chain links TRBV11-3 to TRBJ1-6; the D gene is possibly TRBD1 (6 bases). The length of the CDR3 is 15 residues. Germline CDR1 is SGHNT and CDR2 is YENEEA. The V end was cut by 4 bases, the J end by 7 bases, with 14 bases between.

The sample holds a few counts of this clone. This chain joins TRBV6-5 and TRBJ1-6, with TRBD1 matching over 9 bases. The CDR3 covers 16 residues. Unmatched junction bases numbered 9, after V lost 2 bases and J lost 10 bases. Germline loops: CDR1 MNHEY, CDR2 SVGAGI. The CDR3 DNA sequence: TGTGCCAGCAGTTACGGGCGTGGGACAGGGTCGTCACCCCTCCACTTT. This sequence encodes CASSYGRGTGSSPLHF.